The 6 T cell receptor beta chains listed next were all sequenced from one sample in a study of blood T cells in healthy people across ages. With a J-beta primer mix and a sample-barcoded 5' primer, a second PCR ran about 7 to 12 cycles. TCRdb called the 5' RACE reads again in MiXCR, with one record for every CDR3 protein. The sample lists more than 900,000 distinct CDR3 sequences; under 30% were seen once. A further study also used this sample, focusing on T cells of mothers and their children.

Input material: blood. The receptors originated from a girl under 10 years old in good health.

The chain uses TRBV13 and TRBJ1-2; perhaps TRBD1 as D (5 bases). CDR3 length equals 13 residues. From germline, CDR1 is PRHDT and CDR2 FYEKMQ (reference sequence). V lost 7 bases and J lost 8, with 17 bases in between. In DNA form, the CDR3 reads TGTGCCAGCACCGAGGGAGGGGAGCGGGGCTACACCTTC. Its translation is CASTEGGERGYTF. Based on the CDR3 plus reference TRBV13 and TRBJ1-2, the full variable domain is AAGVIQSPRHLIKEKRETATLKCYPIPRHDTVYWYQQGPGQDPQFLISFYEKMQSDKGSIPDRFSAQQFSDYHSELNMSSLELGDSALYFCASTEGGERGYTFGSGTRLTVV.

J is TRBJ1-5 and V is TRBV7-2; D is perhaps TRBD1 (6 bases). Germline CDR1 SGHTA, CDR2 FQGNSA. V dropped 5 bases and J dropped 9 bases, with 11 bases sitting between them. The CDR3 spans 12 residues. The CDR3 DNA reads TGTGCCAGCAGCCCAGACAGGACGCCCCAGCATTTT. Its translation: CASSPDRTPQHF. Full variable domain (outside the CDR3, taken from reference TRBV7-2 and TRBJ1-5): GAGVSQSPSNKVTEKGKDVELRCDPISGHTALYWYRQSLGQGLEFLIYFQGNSAPDKSGLPSDRFSAERTGGSVSTLTIQRTQQEDSAVYLCASSPDRTPQHFGDGTRLSIL.

This clonotype was detected only a few times. The chain has TRBV20-1 and TRBJ2-7, with TRBD2 matching 13 bases. The ends lost 5 bases at V and 1 base at J; junction bases unmatched: 5. Looked up from germline, CDR1 is DFQATT and CDR2 is SNEGSKA (reference sequence). CDR3 length: 15 amino acids. The CDR3 loop reads CSAYGLAGESYEQYF. Here the CDR3 DNA reads TGCAGTGCTTACGGACTAGCGGGAGAGTCCTACGAGCAGTACTTC.

In this sample, this clonotype turned up a few times. This chain connects TRBV19 to TRBJ1-2; D is ambiguous. CDR3 length: 17 amino acids. In germline, CDR1 is LNHDA, CDR2 SQIVND (reference sequence). V dropped 2 bases and J dropped 6 bases, with 22 bases sitting between them. This chain's CDR3 is CASSISTEMVSKNGYTF. CDR3 DNA sequence: TGTGCCAGTAGTATATCCACAGAGATGGTATCCAAGAATGGCTACACCTTC.

The chain uses TRBV21-1 and TRBJ2-7; the table names TRBD2, a call not compared with the DNA. TRBV21-1 is a recognized pseudogene. The CDR3 contains 18 residues. CDR3 DNA sequence: TGTGCCAGAACTAGGACTAGCGGGATCCAGTGGATGTCCTACGAGCAGTACTTC. Its protein product is CARTRTSGIQWMSYEQYF.

This clonotype has only a few counts. The chain links TRBV28 to TRBJ1-4, with D possibly TRBD1 on 5 matching bases. Trimming shortened V by 10 bases and J by 11 bases, and 11 bases separated the two germline ends. This CDR3 region has 10 residues. Germline V gene lookup returns CDR1 MDHEN and CDR2 SYDVKM. The CDR3 loop reads CATGGTKLFF. The CDR3 nucleotides read TGTGCCACCGGAGGGACCAAACTGTTTTTT.